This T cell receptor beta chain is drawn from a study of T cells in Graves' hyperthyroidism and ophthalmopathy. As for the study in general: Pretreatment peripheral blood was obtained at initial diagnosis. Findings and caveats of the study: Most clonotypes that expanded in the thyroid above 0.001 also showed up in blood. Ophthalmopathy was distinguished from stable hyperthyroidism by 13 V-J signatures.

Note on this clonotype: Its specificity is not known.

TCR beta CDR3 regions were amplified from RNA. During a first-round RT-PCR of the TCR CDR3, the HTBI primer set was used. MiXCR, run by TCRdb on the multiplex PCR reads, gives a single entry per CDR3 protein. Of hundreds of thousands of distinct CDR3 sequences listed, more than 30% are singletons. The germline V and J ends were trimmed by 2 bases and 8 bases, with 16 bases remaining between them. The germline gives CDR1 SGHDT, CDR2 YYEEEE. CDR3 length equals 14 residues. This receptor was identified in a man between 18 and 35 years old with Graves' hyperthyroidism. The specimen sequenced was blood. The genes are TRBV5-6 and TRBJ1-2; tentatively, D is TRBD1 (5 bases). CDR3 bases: TGTGCCAGCAGCTTTGGGACGGGTCCAGGCGGCTACACCTTC. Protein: CASSFGTGPGGYTF.